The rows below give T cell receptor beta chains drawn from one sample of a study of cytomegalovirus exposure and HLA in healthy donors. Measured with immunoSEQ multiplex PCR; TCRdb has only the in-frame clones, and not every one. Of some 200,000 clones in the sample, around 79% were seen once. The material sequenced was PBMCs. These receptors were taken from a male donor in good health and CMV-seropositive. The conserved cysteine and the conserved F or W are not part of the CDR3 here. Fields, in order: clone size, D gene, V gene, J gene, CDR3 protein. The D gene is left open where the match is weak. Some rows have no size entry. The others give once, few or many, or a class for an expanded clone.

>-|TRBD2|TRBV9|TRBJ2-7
ASSGRTSRYEQY
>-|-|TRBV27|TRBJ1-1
ASSNVNRASEAF
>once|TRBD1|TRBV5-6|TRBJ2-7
ASSSAGRDRGQPSYEQY
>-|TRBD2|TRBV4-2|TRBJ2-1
ASSQERGGLAYNEQF
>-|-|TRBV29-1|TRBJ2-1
SVGLNEQF
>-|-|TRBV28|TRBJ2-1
ASSPSNDEQF
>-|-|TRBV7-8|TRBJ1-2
ASSPLSSQGRRDGYT
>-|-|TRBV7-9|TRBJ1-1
ASSSHPGVGTEAF
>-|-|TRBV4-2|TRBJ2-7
ASSQGAGALPYEQY
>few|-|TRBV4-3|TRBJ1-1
ASSQDRNTEAF
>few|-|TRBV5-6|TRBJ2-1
ASSPDFDNEQF
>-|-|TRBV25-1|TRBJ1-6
ASSRSDLDNSPLH
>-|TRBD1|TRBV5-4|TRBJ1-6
ASSYTTGGNSPLH
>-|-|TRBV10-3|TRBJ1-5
AISETPGGNQPQH
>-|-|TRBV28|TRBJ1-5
ASSSRPQPQH
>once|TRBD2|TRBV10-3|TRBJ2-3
AISETSGRASTDTQY
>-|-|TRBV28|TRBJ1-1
ASSLVTTRRGEAF
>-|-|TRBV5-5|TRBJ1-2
ASSLLILGRNGYT
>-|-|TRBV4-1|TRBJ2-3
ASSPGQVTQY
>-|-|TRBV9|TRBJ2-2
ASSARLNTGELF
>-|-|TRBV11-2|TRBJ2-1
ASRPGTVNEQF
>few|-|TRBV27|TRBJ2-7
ASSLQGGIGGTRNEQY
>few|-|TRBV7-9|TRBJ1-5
SSSTNNQPQH
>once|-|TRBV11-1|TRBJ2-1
ASSPQGWNEQF
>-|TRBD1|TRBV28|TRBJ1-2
ASSLGQGESFRYLGYT
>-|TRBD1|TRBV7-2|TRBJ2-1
ASSSDRAYNEQF
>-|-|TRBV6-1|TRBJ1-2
ASSEEGDFYGYT
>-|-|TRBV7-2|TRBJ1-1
ASSASPEMNTEAF
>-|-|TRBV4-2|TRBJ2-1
ASSKPESYNEQF
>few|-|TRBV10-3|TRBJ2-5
AISRTDQETQY
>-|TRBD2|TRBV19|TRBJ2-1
ASIPAGRHGSEQF
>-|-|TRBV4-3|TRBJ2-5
ASSQGGAPPTEQY
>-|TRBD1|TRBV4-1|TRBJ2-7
ASSFRQGMEGEQY
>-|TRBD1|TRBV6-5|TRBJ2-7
ASSFRDRGSYEQY
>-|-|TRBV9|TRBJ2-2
ASSPQSPGELF
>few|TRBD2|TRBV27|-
ASSKETSGIYEQY
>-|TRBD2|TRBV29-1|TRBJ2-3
SGRLAGETNTQY
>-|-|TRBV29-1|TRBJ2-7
SAARDFYEQY
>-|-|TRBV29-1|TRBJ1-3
SVVPTAGSGNTIY
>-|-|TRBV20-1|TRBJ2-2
SALSTGELF
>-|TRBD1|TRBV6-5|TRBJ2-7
ASSPGTGHYEQY
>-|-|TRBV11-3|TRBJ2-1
ASSLGLYNEQF
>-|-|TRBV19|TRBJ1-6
ASKEGPFTPLH
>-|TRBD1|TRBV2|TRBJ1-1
ASRAGTGVTEAF
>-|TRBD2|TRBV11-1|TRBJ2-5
ASSRTSGGKTQY
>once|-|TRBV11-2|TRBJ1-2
ASSLEGGKGNYGYT
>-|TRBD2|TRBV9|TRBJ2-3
ASSFGGALDTQY
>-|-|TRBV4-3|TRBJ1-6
ASSQDLAGLSPLH
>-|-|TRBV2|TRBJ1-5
ASSVLLGGGSSNQPQH
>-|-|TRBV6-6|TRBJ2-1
ASSPYGSRSYNEQF
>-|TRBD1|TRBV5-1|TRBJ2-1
ASSLARGIDEQF
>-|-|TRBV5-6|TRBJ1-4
ASSFKVEPGNEKLF
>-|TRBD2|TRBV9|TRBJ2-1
ASSVTSGRYNEQF
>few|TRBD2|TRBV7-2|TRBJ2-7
ASSLATSQVVSYEQY
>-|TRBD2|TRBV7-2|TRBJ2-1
ASSFGGTSYNEQF
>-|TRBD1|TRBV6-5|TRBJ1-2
ASSSTQGRGYT
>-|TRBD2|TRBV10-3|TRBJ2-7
AISRRLAGDEQY
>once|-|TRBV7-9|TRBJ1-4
ASEAGYNEKLF
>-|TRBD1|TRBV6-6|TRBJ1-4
ASSYSAGGLEKLF